The 9 T cell receptor beta chains reported below all come from one sample, sequenced in a study of T cell repertoires in ileal Crohn's disease. Time point specified: inflamed ileum from the surgical specimen. The protocol was immunoSEQ multiplex PCR, while the TCRdb copy is restricted to in-frame clones and leaves out a portion. Among some 2,000 clones listed, just over 90% were seen once. Sequencing input: ileal tissue. The receptors derive from an adult with Crohn's disease.

This clone was recorded once. V is TRBV6-1 and J is TRBJ2-7; D remains unclear. CDR3 size: 15 residues. V was cut by 1 base and J by 3 bases, with 13 bases left in between. In germline, CDR1 is MNHNS, CDR2 SASEGT. The chain's CDR3 is CASSEGAASDYEQYF. The CDR3 DNA sequence: TGTGCCAGCAGTGAAGGCGCGGCCTCAGACTACGAGCAGTACTTC.

V gene TRBV6-1 combines with J gene TRBJ2-5; a weak D match, TRBD2 (6 bases). Trimming took off 1 base at V and 7 bases at J, with 10 bases between the two ends. CDR3 length equals 13 residues. Germline V gene lookup returns CDR1 MNHNS and CDR2 SASEGT. The CDR3 region has the DNA TGTGCCAGCAGTGAAGGGCGGAGGGGGACCCAGTACTTC. It codes for CASSEGRRGTQYF.

The chain is built from TRBV5-7 and TRBJ2-3, with D perhaps TRBD2 (6 bases). TRBV5-7 carries the ORF label, with uncertain function. V was shortened by 1 base and J by 4 bases, with 13 bases between the two germline ends. CDR3 length: 15 amino acids. The CDR3 protein is CASSLIGGRSDTQYF. CDR3 in DNA: TGTGCCAGCAGCTTGATTGGAGGGAGGTCAGATACGCAGTATTTT.

The V and J genes are TRBV6-1 and TRBJ1-5; TRBD1 agrees at 7 bases. The CDR3 spans 18 residues. V gave up 4 bases and J gave up 2 bases; unmatched junction bases: 14. The germline gives CDR1 MNHNS, CDR2 SASEGT. The CDR3 nucleotides are TGTGCCAGCAGTGCGCCGGGACAGCGGGGACTGGGCAATCAGCCCCAGCATTTT. It specifies CASSAPGQRGLGNQPQHF.

The rearrangement uses TRBV25-1 and TRBJ1-1; weak D call: TRBD1 (6 bases). The CDR3 length is 14 residues. Trimming stripped 3 bases from V and 11 bases from J, with 19 bases between. In germline, CDR1 is MGHDK, CDR2 SYGVNS. The CDR3 loop reads CASSEIRQAERAFF. CDR3 nucleotides: TGTGCCAGCAGTGAGATAAGACAGGCCGAGAGGGCTTTCTTT.

The rearrangement joins TRBV9 to TRBJ1-5; possibly TRBD1 for D (6 bases). Trimming shortened V by 0 bases and J by 7 bases, and 17 bases separated the two germline ends. The CDR3 is 16 amino acids. Germline V gives CDR1 SGDLS, CDR2 YYNGEE. CDR3 protein: CASSVGEGGPKQPQHF. DNA of the CDR3: TGTGCCAGCAGCGTAGGGGAAGGGGGTCCCAAACAGCCCCAGCATTTT. The full variable domain, in which reference TRBV9 and TRBJ1-5 provide the parts outside the CDR3, is DSGVTQTPKHLITATGQRVTLRCSPRSGDLSVYWYQQSLDQGLQFLIQYYNGEERAKGNILERFSAQQFPDLHSELNLSSLELGDSALYFCASSVGEGGPKQPQHFGDGTRLSIL.

The chain couples TRBV7-8 to TRBJ2-2; the D is unclear. The CDR3 is made up of 15 amino acids. The V gene's germline CDR1 is SGHVS and CDR2 FQNEAQ. V was cut by 5 bases and J by 2 bases, with 12 bases left in between. This CDR3 reads CASSLSRINTGELFF. CDR3 DNA: TGTGCCAGCAGCCTCAGCAGAATTAACACCGGGGAGCTGTTTTTT.

The chain combines TRBV7-5 with TRBJ1-5; whether TRBD1, the table's D call, matches the DNA was not checked. TRBV7-5 is shown as a pseudogene. The CDR3 loop spans 17 amino acids. CDR3 in amino acids: CARSTKKQGMGNQPQHF. The CDR3 DNA reads TGTGCCAGAAGCACAAAAAAACAGGGGATGGGCAATCAGCCCCAGCATTTT.

The count of this clone is one. V usage is TRBV12-5 and J usage is TRBJ1-4, with TRBD1 matching 7 bases. Germline loops: CDR1 LGHNT, CDR2 FRNRAP. CDR3 length: 17 residues. V dropped 0 bases and J dropped 1; count of bases not matched to a gene: 5. CDR3 loop: CASGLVINRGTNEKLFF. The CDR3 coding sequence is TGTGCTAGTGGTTTGGTGATCAACAGGGGAACTAATGAAAAACTGTTTTTT.